This TCR beta chain came from a study of quantifying T cell responses using KT2 cells. About the study: Reverse transcription used primers in the TCR alpha and beta constant regions. Study-level findings and limits: KT2 clone alpha and beta sequence counts scaled linearly with input KT2 cell number.

This CDR3 is 16 amino acids long. The germline gives CDR1 SQVTM, CDR2 ANQGSEA. Trimming removed 3 bases from V and 6 bases from J; junction bases left unmatched: 10. Of note for this clonotype: Its cognate antigen is unknown.

KT2, a clone with a known TCR, was spiked into unfractionated PBMC. Fixed numbers of PBMC received varying amounts of KT2 cells. The cDNA 3' end received a ligated oligonucleotide with a UMI. The first PCR ran approximately 4 cycles with an equimolar RC1.1 and RC1.2 beta primer mix. From the second PCR onward, TCR alpha and beta chains were processed separately. TCRdb reprocessed the UMI-ligation and nested PCR reads with MiXCR, giving one entry per CDR3 protein. The repertoire holds 39,000 or so distinct CDR3 sequences, with approximately 15% as singletons. The chain has TRBV29-1 and TRBJ2-3; 12 bases map to TRBD1. The TCR sequence derives from a human donor. The sample was PBMCs spiked with cells of the T cell clone KT2. The CDR3 loop is CSVEGGGTGGVDTQYF. CDR3 nucleotide sequence: TGCAGCGTTGAGGGAGGTGGGACAGGGGGCGTTGATACGCAGTATTTT.